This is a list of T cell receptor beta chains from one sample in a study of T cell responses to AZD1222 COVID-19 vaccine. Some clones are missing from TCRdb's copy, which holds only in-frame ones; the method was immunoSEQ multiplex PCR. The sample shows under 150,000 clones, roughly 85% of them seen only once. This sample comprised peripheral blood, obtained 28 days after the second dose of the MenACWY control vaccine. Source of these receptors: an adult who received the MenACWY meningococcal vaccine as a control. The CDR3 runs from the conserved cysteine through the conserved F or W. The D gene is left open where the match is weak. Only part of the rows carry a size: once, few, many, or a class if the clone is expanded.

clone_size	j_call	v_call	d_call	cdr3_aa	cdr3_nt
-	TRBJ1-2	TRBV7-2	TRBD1	CASSVDRGPYGYTF	TGTGCCAGCAGCGTAGACAGGGGTCCCTATGGCTACACCTTC
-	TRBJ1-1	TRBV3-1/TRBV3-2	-	CASSQAGVGTEAFF	TGTGCCAGCAGCCAAGCAGGGGTGGGCACTGAAGCTTTCTTT
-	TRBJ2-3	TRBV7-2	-	CASSHEIRADTQYF	TGTGCCAGCAGCCACGAGATCAGGGCAGATACGCAGTATTTT
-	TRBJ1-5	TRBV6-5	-	CASSLEGGNQPQHF	TGTGCCAGCAGCCTTGAGGGAGGGAATCAGCCCCAGCATTTT
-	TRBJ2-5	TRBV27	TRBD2	CASSYDGGEETQYF	TGTGCCAGCAGTTACGACGGGGGGGAAGAGACCCAGTACTTC
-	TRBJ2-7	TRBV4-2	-	CASSQGPSLEQYF	TGTGCCAGCAGCCAAGGTCCCTCCCTCGAGCAGTACTTC
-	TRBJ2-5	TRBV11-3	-	CASSAPGWSGETQYF	TGTGCCAGCAGCGCCCCGGGGTGGAGCGGAGAGACCCAGTACTTC
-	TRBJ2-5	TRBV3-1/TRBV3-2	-	CASSGQWAQYF	TGTGCCAGCAGCGGACAATGGGCCCAGTACTTC
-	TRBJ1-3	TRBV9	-	CASSTTGSHSGNTIYF	TGTGCCAGCAGCACCACAGGATCTCACTCTGGAAACACCATATATTTT
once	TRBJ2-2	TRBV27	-	CASSLLAGELFF	TGTGCCAGCAGTTTATTGGCCGGGGAGCTGTTTTTT
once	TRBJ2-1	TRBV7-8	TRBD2	CASSWQLRSGGRASYNEQFF	TGTGCCAGCAGCTGGCAATTGCGATCTGGCGGGAGGGCCTCGTACAATGAGCAGTTCTTC
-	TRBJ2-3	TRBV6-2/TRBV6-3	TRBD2	CASSSGTSANPSTDTQYF	TGTGCCAGCAGCTCCGGGACTAGCGCAAACCCTAGCACAGATACGCAGTATTTT
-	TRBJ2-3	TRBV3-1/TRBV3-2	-	CASSPSSGMTDTQYF	TGTGCCAGCAGCCCCAGCTCCGGGATGACAGATACGCAGTATTTT
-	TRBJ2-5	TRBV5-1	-	CASSTMTGGETQYF	TGCGCCAGCAGCACGATGACAGGTGGGGAGACCCAGTACTTC
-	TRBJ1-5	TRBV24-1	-	CATSESDRVGRPQHF	TGTGCCACCAGTGAATCGGACCGCGTTGGTAGGCCCCAGCATTTT
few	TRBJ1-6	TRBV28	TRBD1	CASRGTGLSPLHF	TGTGCCAGCCGGGGGACAGGCCTTTCACCCCTCCACTTT
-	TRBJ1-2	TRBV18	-	CASSPPDSLYGYTF	TGTGCCAGCTCACCACCCGACAGCCTCTATGGCTACACCTTC
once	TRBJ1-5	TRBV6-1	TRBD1	CASSVNSGTGVQPQHF	TGTGCCAGCAGTGTAAATTCCGGGACAGGGGTTCAGCCCCAGCATTTT
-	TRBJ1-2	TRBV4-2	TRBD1	CASSPLTGAGGGYTF	TGTGCCAGCAGCCCCCTGACAGGGGCAGGCGGTGGCTACACCTTC
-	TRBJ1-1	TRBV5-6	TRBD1	CASSFRQGDTEAFF	TGTGCCAGCAGCTTTCGACAGGGAGACACTGAAGCTTTCTTT
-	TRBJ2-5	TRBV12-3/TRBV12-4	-	CASSLRETQYF	TGTGCCAGCAGCCTGAGGGAGACCCAGTACTTC
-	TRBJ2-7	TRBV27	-	CASKLRVAAGPYRSPSSYEQYF	TGTGCCAGCAAGTTGAGGGTCGCCGCAGGGCCCTACAGATCCCCTAGCTCCTACGAGCAGTACTTC
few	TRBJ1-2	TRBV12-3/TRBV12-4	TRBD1	CASSISQGVGYTF	TGTGCCAGCAGCATCAGTCAGGGGGTCGGCTACACCTTC
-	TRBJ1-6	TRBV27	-	CASSWAGESPLHF	TGTGCCAGCAGTTGGGCAGGGGAGTCACCCCTCCACTTT
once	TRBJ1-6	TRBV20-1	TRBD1	CSASWDRENSPLHF	TGCAGTGCTAGTTGGGACAGGGAAAATTCACCCCTCCACTTT
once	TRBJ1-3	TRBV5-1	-	CASSLVGDRNTIYF	TGCGCCAGCAGCTTGGTAGGGGACAGAAACACCATATATTTT
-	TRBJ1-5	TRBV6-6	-	CASNNLRQPNQPQHF	TGTGCCAGCAACAACCTTCGACAACCCAATCAGCCCCAGCATTTT
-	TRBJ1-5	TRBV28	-	CASSPGGGRGQPQHF	TGTGCCAGCAGTCCAGGTGGGGGGCGAGGTCAGCCCCAGCATTTT
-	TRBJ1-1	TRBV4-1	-	CASSQDPFDGTEAFF	TGCGCCAGCAGCCAAGATCCGTTTGATGGAACTGAAGCTTTCTTT
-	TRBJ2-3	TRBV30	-	CAWRAGEDTQYF	TGTGCCTGGAGGGCCGGAGAGGATACGCAGTATTTT
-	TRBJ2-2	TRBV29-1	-	CSVGTSNTGELFF	TGCAGCGTTGGGACTTCGAACACCGGGGAGCTGTTTTTT
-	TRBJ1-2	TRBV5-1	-	CASSLNNYGYTF	TGCGCCAGCAGCTTAAATAACTATGGCTACACCTTC
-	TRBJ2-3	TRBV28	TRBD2	CASSLTRLAGTTDTQYF	TGTGCCAGCAGCCTGACCCGACTAGCGGGGACCACAGATACGCAGTATTTT
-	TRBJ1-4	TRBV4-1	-	CASSQEGQLGEKLFF	TGCGCCAGCAGCCAAGAAGGACAGTTGGGCGAAAAACTGTTTTTT
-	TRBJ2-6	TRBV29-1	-	CSVGGRGSGANVLTF	TGCAGCGTTGGGGGGCGGGGCTCTGGGGCCAACGTCCTGACTTTC
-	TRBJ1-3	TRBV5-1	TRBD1	CASSSGQGFTGNTIYF	TGCGCCAGCAGCTCGGGACAGGGATTTACTGGAAACACCATATATTTT
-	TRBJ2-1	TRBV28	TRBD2	CASSSSTSGGRNEQFF	TGTGCCAGCAGTTCATCGACTAGCGGGGGGAGGAATGAGCAGTTCTTC
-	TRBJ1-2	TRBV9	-	CASSVRAGYGYTF	TGTGCCAGCAGCGTAAGGGCAGGGTACGGCTACACCTTC